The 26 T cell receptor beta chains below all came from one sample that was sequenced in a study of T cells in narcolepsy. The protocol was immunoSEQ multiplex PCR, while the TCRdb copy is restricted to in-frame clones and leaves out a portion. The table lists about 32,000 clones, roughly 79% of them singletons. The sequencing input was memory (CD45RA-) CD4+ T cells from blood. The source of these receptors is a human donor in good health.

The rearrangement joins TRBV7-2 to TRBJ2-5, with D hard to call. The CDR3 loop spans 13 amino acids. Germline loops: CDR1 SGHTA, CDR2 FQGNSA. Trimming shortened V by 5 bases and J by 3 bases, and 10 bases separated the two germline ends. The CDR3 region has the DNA TGTGCCAGCAGCCTGGTTAGAAAAGAGACCCAGTACTTC. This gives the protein CASSLVRKETQYF.

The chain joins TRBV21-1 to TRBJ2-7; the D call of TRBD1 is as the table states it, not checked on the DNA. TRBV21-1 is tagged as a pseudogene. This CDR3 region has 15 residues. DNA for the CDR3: TGTGCCAGCAGCAAGAAAGGGGGCTCATCCTACGAGCAGTACTTC. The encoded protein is CASSKKGGSSYEQYF.

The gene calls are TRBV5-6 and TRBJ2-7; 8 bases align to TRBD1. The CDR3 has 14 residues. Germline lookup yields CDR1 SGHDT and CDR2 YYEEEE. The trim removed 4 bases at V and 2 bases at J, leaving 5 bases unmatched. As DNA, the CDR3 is TGTGCCAGCAGCATCGGACAGGGAGCCTACGAGCAGTACTTC. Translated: CASSIGQGAYEQYF.

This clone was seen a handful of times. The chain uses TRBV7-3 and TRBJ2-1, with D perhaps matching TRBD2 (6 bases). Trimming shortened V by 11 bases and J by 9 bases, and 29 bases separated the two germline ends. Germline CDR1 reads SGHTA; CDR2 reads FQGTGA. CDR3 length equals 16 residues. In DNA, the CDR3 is TGTGCCCTTTCGCCTTTCGCGGAGGGATCTTTGCGTGAGCAGTTCTTC. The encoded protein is CALSPFAEGSLREQFF.

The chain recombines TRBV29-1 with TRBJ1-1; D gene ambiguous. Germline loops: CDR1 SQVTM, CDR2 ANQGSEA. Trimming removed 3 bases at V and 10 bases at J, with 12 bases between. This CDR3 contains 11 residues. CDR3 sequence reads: CSVDPPNGAFF. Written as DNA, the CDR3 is TGCAGCGTTGACCCGCCGAACGGAGCTTTCTTT.

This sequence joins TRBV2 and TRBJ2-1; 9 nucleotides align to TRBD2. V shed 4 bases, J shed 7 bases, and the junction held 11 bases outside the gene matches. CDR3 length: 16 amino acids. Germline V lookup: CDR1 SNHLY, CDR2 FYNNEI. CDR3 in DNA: TGTGCCAGCAGTGCGGATGGCGGGAGGGTGTCGAATGAGCAGTTCTTC. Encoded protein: CASSADGGRVSNEQFF.

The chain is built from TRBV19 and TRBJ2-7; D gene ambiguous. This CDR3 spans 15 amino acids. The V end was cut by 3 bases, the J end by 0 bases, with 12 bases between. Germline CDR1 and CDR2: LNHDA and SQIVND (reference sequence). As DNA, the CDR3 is TGTGCCAGTAGTATTGCTGGGTCCGGCTCCTACGAGCAGTACTTC. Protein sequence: CASSIAGSGSYEQYF.

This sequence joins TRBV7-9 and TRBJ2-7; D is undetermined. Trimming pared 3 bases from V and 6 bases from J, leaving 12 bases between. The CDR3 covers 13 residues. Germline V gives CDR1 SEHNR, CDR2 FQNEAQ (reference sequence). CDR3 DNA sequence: TGTGCCAGCAGCTTCAGTGGGGATGGCGAGCAGTACTTC. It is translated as CASSFSGDGEQYF.

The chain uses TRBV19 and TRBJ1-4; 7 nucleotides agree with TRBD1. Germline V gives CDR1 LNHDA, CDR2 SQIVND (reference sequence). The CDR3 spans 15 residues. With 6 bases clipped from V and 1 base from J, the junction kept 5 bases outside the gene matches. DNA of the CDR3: TGTGCCAGTAGCCTAAACAGGGGAACTAATGAAAAACTGTTTTTT. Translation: CASSLNRGTNEKLFF.

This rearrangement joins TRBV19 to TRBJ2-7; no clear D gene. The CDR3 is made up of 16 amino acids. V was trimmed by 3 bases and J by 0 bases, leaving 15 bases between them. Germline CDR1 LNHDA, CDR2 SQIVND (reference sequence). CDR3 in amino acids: CASSISRSQSSYEQYF. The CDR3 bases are TGTGCCAGTAGTATCTCCCGGAGCCAGAGCTCCTACGAGCAGTACTTC.

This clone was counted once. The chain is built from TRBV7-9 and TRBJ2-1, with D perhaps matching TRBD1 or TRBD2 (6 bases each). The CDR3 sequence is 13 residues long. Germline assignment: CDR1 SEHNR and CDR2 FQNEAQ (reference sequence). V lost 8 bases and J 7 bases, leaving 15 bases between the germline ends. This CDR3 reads CASSQGLGNEQFF. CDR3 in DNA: TGTGCCAGCTCACAGGGACTTGGGAATGAGCAGTTCTTC.

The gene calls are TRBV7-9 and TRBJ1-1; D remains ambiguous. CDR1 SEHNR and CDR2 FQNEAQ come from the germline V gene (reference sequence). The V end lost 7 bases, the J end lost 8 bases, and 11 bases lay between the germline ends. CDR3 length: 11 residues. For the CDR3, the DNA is TGTGCCAGCACCTCTCGGTCCGAAGCTTTCTTT. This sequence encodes CASTSRSEAFF.

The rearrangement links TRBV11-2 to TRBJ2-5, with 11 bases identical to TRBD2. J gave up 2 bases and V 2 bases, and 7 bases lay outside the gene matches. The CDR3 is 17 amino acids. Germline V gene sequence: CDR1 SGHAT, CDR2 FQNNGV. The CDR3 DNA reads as TGTGCCAGCAGCTTAAGGCCTCGACTAGCGGGACAAGAGACCCAGTACTTC. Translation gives CASSLRPRLAGQETQYF.

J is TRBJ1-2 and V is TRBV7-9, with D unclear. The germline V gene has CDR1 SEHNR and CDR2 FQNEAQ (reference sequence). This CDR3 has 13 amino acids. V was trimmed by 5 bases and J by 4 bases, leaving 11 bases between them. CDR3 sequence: CASSESVFYGYTF. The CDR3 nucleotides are TGTGCCAGCAGCGAGAGTGTGTTCTATGGCTACACCTTC.

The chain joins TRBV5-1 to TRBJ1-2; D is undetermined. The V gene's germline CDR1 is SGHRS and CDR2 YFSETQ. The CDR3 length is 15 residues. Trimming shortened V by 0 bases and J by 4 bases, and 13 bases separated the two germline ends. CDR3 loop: CASSLDPGVIYGYTF. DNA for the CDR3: TGCGCCAGCAGCTTGGATCCTGGGGTTATCTATGGCTACACCTTC.

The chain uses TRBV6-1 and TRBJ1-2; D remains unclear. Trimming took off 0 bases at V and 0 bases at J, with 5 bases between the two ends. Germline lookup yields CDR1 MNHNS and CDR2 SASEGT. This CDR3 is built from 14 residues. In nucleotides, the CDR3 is TGTGCCAGCAGTGAAGCTCCGGCTAACTATGGCTACACCTTC. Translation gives CASSEAPANYGYTF.

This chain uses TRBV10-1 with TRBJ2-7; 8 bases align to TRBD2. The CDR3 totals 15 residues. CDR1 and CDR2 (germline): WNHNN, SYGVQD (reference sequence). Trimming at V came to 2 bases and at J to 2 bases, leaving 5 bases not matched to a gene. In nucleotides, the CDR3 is TGCGCCAGCAGTGAGGGTAGCGGGAATACCTACGAGCAGTACTTC. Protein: CASSEGSGNTYEQYF.

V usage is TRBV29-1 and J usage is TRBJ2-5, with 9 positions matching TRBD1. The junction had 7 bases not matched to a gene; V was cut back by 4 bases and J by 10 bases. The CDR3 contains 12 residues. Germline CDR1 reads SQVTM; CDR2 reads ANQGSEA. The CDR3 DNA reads TGCAGCGTTGGACAGGGGGTTAAGAACCAGTACTTC. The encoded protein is CSVGQGVKNQYF.

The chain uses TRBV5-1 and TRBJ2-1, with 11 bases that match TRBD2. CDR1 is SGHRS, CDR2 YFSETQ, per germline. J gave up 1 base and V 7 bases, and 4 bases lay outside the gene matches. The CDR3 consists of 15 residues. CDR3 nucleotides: TGCGCCAGCCGAAGGACTAGCGGGTCCTACAATGAGCAGTTCTTC. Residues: CASRRTSGSYNEQFF.

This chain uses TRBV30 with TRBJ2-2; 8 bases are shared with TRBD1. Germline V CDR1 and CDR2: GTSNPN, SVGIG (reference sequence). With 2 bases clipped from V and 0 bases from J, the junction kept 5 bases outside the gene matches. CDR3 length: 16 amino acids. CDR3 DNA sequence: TGTGCCTGGAGTAAGGCGACAGGGGCGAACACCGGGGAGCTGTTTTTT. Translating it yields CAWSKATGANTGELFF.

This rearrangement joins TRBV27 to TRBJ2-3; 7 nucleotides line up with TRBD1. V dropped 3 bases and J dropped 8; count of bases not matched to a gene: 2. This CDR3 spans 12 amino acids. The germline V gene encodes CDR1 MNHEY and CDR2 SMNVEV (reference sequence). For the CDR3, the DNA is TGTGCCAGCAGTTTGACAGGGAGTACGCAGTATTTT. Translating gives CASSLTGSTQYF.

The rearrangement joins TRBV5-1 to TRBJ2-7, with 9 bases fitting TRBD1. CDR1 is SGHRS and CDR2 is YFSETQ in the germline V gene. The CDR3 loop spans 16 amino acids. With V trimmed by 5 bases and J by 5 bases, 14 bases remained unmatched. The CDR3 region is CASRRSSGTGIDEQYF. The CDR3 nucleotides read TGCGCCAGCAGGCGATCTTCCGGGACAGGGATCGACGAGCAGTACTTC.

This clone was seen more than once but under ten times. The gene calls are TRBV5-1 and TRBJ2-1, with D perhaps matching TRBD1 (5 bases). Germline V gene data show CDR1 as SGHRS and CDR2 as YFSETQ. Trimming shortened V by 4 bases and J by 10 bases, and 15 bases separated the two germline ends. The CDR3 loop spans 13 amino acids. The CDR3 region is CASSVEGAGEQFF. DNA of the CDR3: TGCGCCAGCAGCGTTGAAGGGGCAGGCGAGCAGTTCTTC.

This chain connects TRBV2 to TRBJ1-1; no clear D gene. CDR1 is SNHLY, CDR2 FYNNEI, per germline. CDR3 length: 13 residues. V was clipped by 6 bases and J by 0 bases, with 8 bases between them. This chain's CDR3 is CASSRPMNTEAFF. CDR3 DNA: TGTGCCAGCAGCAGACCGATGAACACTGAAGCTTTCTTT.

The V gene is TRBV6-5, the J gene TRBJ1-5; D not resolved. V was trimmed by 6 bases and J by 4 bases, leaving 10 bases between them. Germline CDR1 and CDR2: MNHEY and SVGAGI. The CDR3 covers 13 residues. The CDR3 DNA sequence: TGTGCCAGCAGCCAGACGTCTAATCAGCCCCAGCATTTT. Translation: CASSQTSNQPQHF.

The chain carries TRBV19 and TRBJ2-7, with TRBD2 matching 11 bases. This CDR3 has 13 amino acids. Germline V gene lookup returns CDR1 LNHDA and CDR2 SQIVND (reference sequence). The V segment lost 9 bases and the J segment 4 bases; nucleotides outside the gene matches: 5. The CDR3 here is CASSGTSGYEQYF. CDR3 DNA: TGTGCCAGCTCCGGGACTAGCGGTTACGAGCAGTACTTC.